A selection of T cell receptor beta chains follows, all from one sample in a study of blood T cell repertoires in COVID-19. Assay used: immunoSEQ multiplex PCR; TCRdb lists only in-frame clones, some missing. This table has about 320,000 clones, around 88% appearing once. Sequencing was carried out using peripheral blood. The receptors were sampled from a woman in her thirties with COVID-19, enrolled during active disease. Each CDR3 is given with its conserved first and last residue. The D gene is left open where the match is weak. Clone size, where shown, is once, few, many, or a class for clones that have expanded.

clone_size | j_call | d_call | v_call | cdr3_aa | cdr3_nt
- | TRBJ2-1 | TRBD2 | TRBV5-4 | CASSDLSGGGFGEQFF | TGTGCCAGCAGCGACCTAAGCGGGGGAGGTTTTGGAGAGCAGTTCTTC
- | TRBJ2-1 | TRBD2 | TRBV5-1 | CASRPTSGGASEQFF | TGCGCCAGCAGACCGACTAGCGGGGGGGCGAGTGAGCAGTTCTTC
- | TRBJ1-1 | - | TRBV10-3 | CAISESGGGNTEAFF | TGTGCCATCAGTGAGTCAGGCGGGGGCAACACTGAAGCTTTCTTT
- | TRBJ1-2 | - | TRBV19 | CASSIQGLYGYTF | TGTGCCAGTAGTATACAGGGGTTGTATGGCTACACCTTC
- | TRBJ2-3 | - | TRBV5-1 | CASSLELGTDTQYF | TGCGCCAGCAGCTTGGAGCTCGGGACAGATACGCAGTATTTT
once | TRBJ2-4 | - | TRBV24-1 | CATSPGGIAKNIQYF | TGTGCCACCAGCCCCGGGGGTATTGCCAAAAACATTCAGTACTTC
- | TRBJ1-2 | - | TRBV11-1 | CASSLAPSNYGYTF | TGTGCCAGCAGCTTAGCGCCTAGTAACTATGGCTACACCTTC
- | TRBJ2-1 | TRBD2 | TRBV19 | CASSIDLAGGPEAFF | TGTGCCAGTAGTATAGATCTAGCGGGGGGGCCGGAGGCGTTCTTC
- | TRBJ1-6 | - | TRBV18 | CASSDEVKSSYNSPLHF | TGTGCCAGCTCAGACGAGGTGAAGAGCTCCTATAATTCACCCCTCCACTTT
- | TRBJ1-2 | - | TRBV11-1 | CASSLAQGGYGYTF | TGTGCCAGCAGCTTAGCCCAGGGTGGCTATGGCTACACCTTC
few | TRBJ2-3 | - | TRBV4-1 | CASSQGLGVRLGDTQYF | TGCGCCAGCAGCCAAGGATTGGGAGTAAGACTCGGGGATACGCAGTATTTT
- | TRBJ1-1 | TRBD1 | TRBV5-4 | CASSFLTGGAGTEAFF | TGTGCCAGCAGCTTTTTGACAGGGGGCGCCGGAACTGAAGCTTTCTTT
- | TRBJ2-1 | TRBD2 | TRBV4-1 | CASSQGRGGRDNEQFF | TGCGCCAGCAGCCAAGGTCGGGGGGGCCGGGACAATGAGCAGTTCTTC
- | TRBJ1-6 | - | TRBV3-1/TRBV3-2 | CASSQEGSGFLLSPLHF | TGTGCCAGCAGCCAAGAAGGTTCAGGATTCCTTCTCTCACCCCTCCACTTT
- | TRBJ2-7 | - | TRBV6-6 | CASSYSTQRGGEQYF | TGTGCCAGCAGTTACTCCACTCAAAGGGGGGGCGAGCAGTACTTC
- | TRBJ1-2 | TRBD1 | TRBV20-1 | CSASPTGEDYGYTF | TGCAGTGCTAGTCCGACAGGGGAAGACTATGGCTACACCTTC
- | TRBJ2-3 | TRBD2 | TRBV11-3 | CASSPGGPGIDTQYF | TGTGCCAGCAGCCCGGGGGGGCCCGGAATAGATACGCAGTATTTT
- | TRBJ2-1 | TRBD2 | TRBV7-2 | CASSLVGGGAFNEQFF | TGTGCCAGCAGCTTAGTCGGCGGGGGGGCCTTCAATGAGCAGTTCTTC
- | TRBJ2-1 | TRBD2 | TRBV6-2/TRBV6-3 | CASSSLAGAYNEQFF | TGTGCCAGCAGCTCCTTAGCGGGGGCTTACAATGAGCAGTTCTTC
- | TRBJ2-4 | - | TRBV19 | CASSIEGEDLQYF | TGTGCCAGTAGTATTGAGGGGGAAGATCTTCAGTACTTC
- | TRBJ2-3 | TRBD2 | TRBV2 | CASRDRLAGSDTQYF | TGTGCCAGCAGGGACCGGCTAGCGGGGTCAGATACGCAGTATTTT
- | TRBJ2-3 | TRBD1 | TRBV24-1 | CATSDPNRGSGDTQYF | TGTGCCACCAGTGACCCGAACAGGGGGTCGGGGGATACGCAGTATTTT
- | TRBJ2-5 | - | TRBV6-5 | CASSYDPGGGETQYF | TGTGCCAGCAGTTACGATCCGGGGGGCGGGGAGACCCAGTACTTC
- | TRBJ2-2 | - | TRBV5-6 | CASSLRSGSNTGELFF | TGTGCCAGCAGCTTGAGGTCCGGGAGTAACACCGGGGAGCTGTTTTTT
- | TRBJ2-2 | - | TRBV10-2 | CASRVSLPGLTNTGELFF | TGCGCCAGCAGGGTCTCTCTTCCGGGACTCACGAACACCGGGGAGCTGTTTTTT
- | TRBJ1-1 | TRBD1 | TRBV10-3 | CAISRTGNTEAFF | TGTGCCATCAGTCGGACAGGAAACACTGAAGCTTTCTTT
- | TRBJ1-3 | - | TRBV5-6 | CASSLGQGLSGNTIYF | TGTGCCAGCAGCTTGGGGCAGGGGCTCTCTGGAAACACCATATATTTT
once | TRBJ2-3 | TRBD2 | TRBV4-3 | CASSQDGGGRTDTQYF | TGCGCCAGCAGCCAAGACGGCGGGGGGCGGACAGATACGCAGTATTTT
- | TRBJ1-4 | - | TRBV27 | CASSGGAATNEKLFF | TGTGCCAGCAGTGGGGGGGCGGCAACTAATGAAAAACTGTTTTTT
- | TRBJ1-2 | - | TRBV20-1 | CSASVILGYTF | TGCAGTGCTAGCGTAATCTTGGGCTACACCTTC
- | TRBJ2-5 | - | TRBV6-5 | CASTKTRGETQYF | TGTGCCAGCACCAAGACAAGAGGGGAGACCCAGTACTTC
once | TRBJ1-2 | - | TRBV7-2 | CASSLGTPTWRSGGYTF | TGTGCCAGCAGCTTAGGGACCCCTACATGGCGGAGCGGGGGCTACACCTTC
- | TRBJ2-1 | TRBD2 | TRBV2 | CASSESRGGIYNEQFF | TGTGCCAGCAGTGAATCTCGGGGGGGGATCTACAATGAGCAGTTCTTC
- | TRBJ2-3 | TRBD1 | TRBV6-5 | CASSYNRGDTQYF | TGTGCCAGCAGTTACAACAGGGGAGATACGCAGTATTTT
- | TRBJ1-2 | TRBD1 | TRBV2 | CASRPGRERQGGYTF | TGTGCCAGCAGGCCGGGGCGTGAGAGACAGGGTGGCTACACCTTC
- | TRBJ1-6 | - | TRBV6-2/TRBV6-3 | CASSPRGGRPPLHF | TGTGCCAGCAGTCCGCGGGGGGGGAGACCACCCCTCCACTTT
- | TRBJ1-4 | TRBD1 | TRBV3-1/TRBV3-2 | CASRRQGNEKLFF | TGTGCCAGCAGACGACAGGGTAATGAAAAACTGTTTTTT
- | TRBJ1-4 | TRBD1 | TRBV6-6 | CASSYRGQGAREKLFF | TGTGCCAGCAGTTACCGCGGACAGGGGGCAAGGGAAAAACTGTTTTTT
- | TRBJ2-5 | TRBD1 | TRBV5-4 | CASSFFAGTGLETQYF | TGTGCCAGCAGCTTCTTTGCCGGGACAGGGCTAGAGACCCAGTACTTC
- | TRBJ1-6 | - | TRBV2 | CASSENAPGIGSPLHF | TGTGCCAGCAGCGAGAACGCCCCAGGGATTGGTTCACCCCTCCACTTT
- | TRBJ2-1 | TRBD2 | TRBV3-1/TRBV3-2 | CASSLGLDVREQFF | TGTGCCAGCAGCCTGGGACTAGATGTGCGCGAGCAGTTCTTC
- | TRBJ1-6 | - | TRBV5-6 | CASSWLQGNSPLHF | TGTGCCAGCAGCTGGCTCCAGGGGAATTCACCCCTCCACTTT
- | TRBJ1-2 | - | TRBV6-5 | CASRGGYGYTF | TGTGCCAGCAGGGGGGGTTATGGCTACACCTTC
once | TRBJ2-3 | TRBD2 | TRBV9 | CASSPGGGSTDTQYF | TGTGCCAGCAGCCCGGGGGGTGGCTCCACAGATACGCAGTATTTT
- | TRBJ2-2 | TRBD2 | TRBV7-2 | CASSGGTLAGGTTGELFF | TGTGCCAGCAGCGGCGGAACACTAGCGGGGGGAACCACCGGGGAGCTGTTTTTT
- | TRBJ2-1 | TRBD2 | TRBV11-3 | CASSSGGIINEQFF | TGTGCCAGCAGCTCGGGGGGGATTATTAATGAGCAGTTCTTC
once | TRBJ1-1 | TRBD1 | TRBV13 | CASSYSTGGNTEAFF | TGTGCCAGCAGCTATTCGACAGGGGGGAACACTGAAGCTTTCTTT